The next 14 T cell receptor beta chains were all read from a single sample in a study of cytomegalovirus exposure and HLA in healthy donors. The PCR was carried out with 60 Vbeta primers and 13 Jbeta primers. Produced via immunoSEQ multiplex PCR; TCRdb's table is partial and in-frame only. Among about 190,000 clones listed, around 81% were seen once. The source material was PBMCs. Source of these receptors: a woman aged 18-29 years in good health and CMV-seropositive.

The chain has TRBV4-1 and TRBJ1-1; no firm D call. The V gene lost 0 bases and the J gene lost 2 bases, with 10 bases spanning the gap. The germline V gene has CDR1 MGHRA and CDR2 YSYEKL. The CDR3 runs 15 residues. In DNA, the CDR3 is TGCGCCAGCAGCCAAGAAACGGGTCTTAACACTGAAGCTTTCTTT. This encodes CASSQETGLNTEAFF.

The chain employs TRBV6-1 and TRBJ1-5, with TRBD1 matching 7 bases. Germline loops: CDR1 MNHNS, CDR2 SASEGT. The ends lost 5 bases at V and 6 bases at J; junction bases unmatched: 10. This CDR3 is 15 amino acids long. CDR3: CASSRQGVGAQPQHF. In nucleotides, the CDR3 is TGTGCCAGCAGTCGACAGGGAGTGGGGGCTCAGCCCCAGCATTTT.

This clone appeared a single time. The chain recombines TRBV29-1 with TRBJ1-5; 7 bases map to TRBD1. The trim removed 5 bases at V and 5 bases at J, leaving 6 bases unmatched. Germline CDR1 and CDR2: SQVTM and ANQGSEA. The length of the CDR3 is 13 residues. CDR3 sequence reads: CSVSTGVDQPQHF. CDR3 DNA sequence: TGCAGCGTTTCCACAGGGGTGGATCAGCCCCAGCATTTT.

The CDR3 loop reads CASSFGQGNYNEQFF. CDR3 DNA sequence: TGTGCCAGCAGCTTCGGACAGGGAAACTACAATGAGCAGTTCTTC. The chain uses TRBV11-2 and TRBJ2-1, with 8 nucleotides matching TRBD1. The CDR3 is 15 amino acids. Germline V gives CDR1 SGHAT, CDR2 FQNNGV. V shed 3 bases, J shed 3 bases, and the junction held 4 bases outside the gene matches.

The DNA of the CDR3 is TGTGCCAGTAGTATAGAGTCAGGGGCGTCGGGCTACACCTTC. Protein sequence: CASSIESGASGYTF. The chain carries TRBV19 and TRBJ1-2; D might be TRBD1 (6 bases). Trimming pared 0 bases from V and 8 bases from J, leaving 13 bases between. Germline CDR1 and CDR2: LNHDA and SQIVND (reference sequence). There are 14 residues in the CDR3.

V and J are TRBV9 and TRBJ1-5; a possible D gene is TRBD1 (6 bases). With 2 bases removed from V and 0 bases from J, the gap between germline ends came to 18 bases. Germline lookup yields CDR1 SGDLS and CDR2 YYNGEE. This CDR3 comprises 18 residues. The CDR3 region is CASSVGTGWGHSNQPQHF. In DNA form, the CDR3 reads TGTGCCAGCAGCGTGGGGACGGGGTGGGGGCATAGCAATCAGCCCCAGCATTTT. Supplemented by reference TRBV9 and TRBJ1-5, the full variable domain reads DSGVTQTPKHLITATGQRVTLRCSPRSGDLSVYWYQQSLDQGLQFLIQYYNGEERAKGNILERFSAQQFPDLHSELNLSSLELGDSALYFCASSVGTGWGHSNQPQHFGDGTRLSIL.

This chain uses TRBV11-2 with TRBJ2-7, with 12 bases that match TRBD2. The CDR3 has 15 amino acids. V was clipped by 2 bases and J by 5 bases; unmatched bases: 4. Per the germline V gene, CDR1 is SGHAT and CDR2 is FQNNGV. In nucleotides, the CDR3 is TGTGCCAGCAGCTTAAGGTCTAGCGGGGGGGACGAGCAGTACTTC. Protein product: CASSLRSSGGDEQYF.

This chain connects TRBV6-5 to TRBJ1-1, with D possibly matching TRBD1 (6 bases). This CDR3 has 15 residues. Trimming took off 6 bases at V and 2 bases at J, with 16 bases between the two ends. Germline V gives CDR1 MNHEY, CDR2 SVGAGI. The CDR3 DNA sequence: TGTGCCAGCAGAAGAAACAGGGAAGTCAACACTGAAGCTTTCTTT. Amino acid sequence: CASRRNREVNTEAFF.

This chain connects TRBV19 to TRBJ2-7; a weak D match, TRBD1 (5 bases). The V gene's germline CDR1 is LNHDA and CDR2 SQIVND (reference sequence). The CDR3 runs 15 residues. V lost 3 bases and J lost 1, with 13 bases in between. CDR3 loop: CASSISVAGSYEQYF. The CDR3 DNA reads TGTGCCAGTAGTATTTCCGTGGCAGGGTCCTACGAGCAGTACTTC.

This clone was recorded once. The rearrangement links TRBV6-1 to TRBJ1-2; TRBD1 agrees at 8 bases. V shed 8 bases and J 7 bases; nucleotides not matched to a gene: 9. CDR1 and CDR2 from the germline V gene are MNHNS and SASEGT. The CDR3 is 13 residues long. CDR3 sequence reads: CASCFVDRVGYTF. For the CDR3, the DNA is TGTGCCAGCTGCTTTGTGGACAGGGTTGGCTACACCTTC.

Remarks on this clone: Other nucleotide sequences from this sample produce the same CDR3. The chain links TRBV29-1 to TRBJ2-2; 7 positions match TRBD1. The germline CDR1 and CDR2 sequences are SQVTM and ANQGSEA. CDR3 size: 13 residues. V trimming: 7 bases; J trimming: 4 bases; junction bases outside the gene matches: 6. CDR3 in DNA: TGCAGCGGCAACAGGGGTGGCACCGGGGAGCTGTTTTTT. This sequence encodes CSGNRGGTGELFF.

The chain couples TRBV5-5 to TRBJ2-5; weak D call: TRBD2 (6 bases). Looked up from germline, CDR1 is SGHKS and CDR2 is YYEKEE (reference sequence). CDR3 length: 14 amino acids. Trimming shortened V by 2 bases and J by 2 bases, and 10 bases separated the two germline ends. The CDR3 DNA reads TGTGCCAGCAGCTTAACCCGGGGGCAAGAGACCCAGTACTTC. It specifies CASSLTRGQETQYF.

The rearrangement uses TRBV13 and TRBJ1-2; D is ambiguous. CDR3 size: 12 residues. Germline V gene data show CDR1 as PRHDT and CDR2 as FYEKMQ (reference sequence). V lost 0 bases and J lost 6, with 5 bases in between. CDR3 amino acids: CASSLGSNGYTF. DNA of the CDR3: TGTGCCAGCAGCTTAGGATCTAATGGCTACACCTTC.

This clone appeared a few times. CDR3 sequence reads: CASNRPFNTEAFF. The CDR3 DNA sequence: TGTGCCAGCAACAGGCCTTTCAACACTGAAGCTTTCTTT. V is TRBV5-6 and J is TRBJ1-1, with D tentatively TRBD1 (5 bases). The V gene's germline CDR1 is SGHDT and CDR2 YYEEEE. The V and J ends lost 6 bases and 2 bases respectively, with 11 bases between them. This CDR3 is built from 13 residues.